This T cell receptor beta chain stems from a study of shared clonotypes between healthy human individuals. Study results and limitations: The small donor group covered limited genetic and exposure diversity.

This CDR3 is 15 amino acids long. The J segment lost 3 bases and the V segment lost 2 bases, leaving 6 bases of the junction unmatched. Germline loops: CDR1 MGHRA, CDR2 YSYEKL. With respect to this clone: Antigen specificity is unknown.

Each unsorted sample relied on roughly 90 million PBMCs as its source of genomic DNA. The material for each subset, its genomic DNA, was split evenly across several immunoSEQ plates. TCRdb's table, derived via immunoSEQ multiplex PCR, lists solely in-frame clones and lacks some. The table includes over 400,000 clones, around 73% detected once. The chain is built from TRBV4-1 and TRBJ2-7; the match to TRBD1 covers 8 bases. Sequenced sample: PBMCs. The TCR was taken from a woman aged 40 to 50 in good health. Some clones in this sample may be carry-over from other donors' samples. CDR3 in DNA: TGCGCCAGCAGCCAATCGCCGACAGGGGTCTACGAGCAGTACTTC. Its protein is CASSQSPTGVYEQYF.